The rows below give T cell receptor beta chains drawn from one sample of a study of response to subunit inactivated influenza vaccine. TCRdb used MiXCR to reprocess the RT-PCR reads, holding one entry per CDR3 protein. The table has roughly 170,000 distinct CDR3 sequences, about 10% seen once. Sequencing was performed on non-naive T cells sorted from PBMCs, taken on the day of vaccination. All receptors derive from a man aged 45-65 years who received an inactivated influenza vaccine. Both conserved end residues are part of each CDR3. The D gene is left open where the match is weak. Clone sizes are given selectively: once, few, many, or a class where the clone is expanded.

abundance	v_gene	d_gene	j_gene	CDR3nt	CDR3aa
NA	TRBV7-6	NA	TRBJ1-3	TGTGCCAGCAGCTCCCTGACCGGGACAACTGGAAACACCATATATTTT	CASSSLTGTTGNTIYF
few	TRBV20-1	TRBD1	TRBJ1-6	TGCAGTGCTTCGGACAGGGGCTCCTATAATTCACCCCTCCACTTT	CSASDRGSYNSPLHF
NA	TRBV5-6	NA	TRBJ2-7	TGTGCCAGCAGCCCCGTCAGGCGGACTACCTCCTACGAGCAGTACTTC	CASSPVRRTTSYEQYF
many	TRBV5-1	NA	TRBJ1-6	TGCGCCAGCAGCTTAAGAGGGTTGAACTCACCCCTCCACTTT	CASSLRGLNSPLHF
NA	TRBV9	TRBD1	TRBJ1-2	TGTGCCAGCAGCGTGCAAGGGGGCGAGACTTATGGCTACACCTTC	CASSVQGGETYGYTF
few	TRBV12-3/TRBV12-4	TRBD2	TRBJ2-5	TGTGCCAGCAGTTTAATCATGGGAGGGGCAAAGACCCAGTACTTC	CASSLIMGGAKTQYF
many	TRBV5-6	TRBD2	TRBJ2-5	TGTGCCAGCAGCCAAGATAAGACTAGCAGTCAACGGAGGTCGAAGACCCAGTACTTC	CASSQDKTSSQRRSKTQYF
few	TRBV10-3	TRBD1	TRBJ2-2	TGTGCCATCAGTCCGACAGGGGAGAACACCGGGGAGCTGTTTTTT	CAISPTGENTGELFF
NA	TRBV20-1	NA	TRBJ2-1	TGCAGCGCCCACGCCGAGACAGCTTACAATGAGCAGTTCTTC	CSAHAETAYNEQFF
NA	TRBV20-1	NA	TRBJ1-4	TGCAGTGCTAGAGACAGCAGGATAACTAATGAAAAACTGTTTTTT	CSARDSRITNEKLFF
many	TRBV4-2	NA	TRBJ2-1	TGTGCCAGCAGCCCGGAGGGGGGCAATGGCTACAATGAGCAGTTCTTC	CASSPEGGNGYNEQFF
NA	TRBV28	TRBD2	TRBJ2-1	TGTGCCAGCAGAGGCGGGGGCTCCTACAATGAGCAGTTCTTC	CASRGGGSYNEQFF
many	TRBV29-1	NA	TRBJ1-2	TGCAGCGTAAGTCAGGAGACTAACTATGGCTACACCTTC	CSVSQETNYGYTF
few	TRBV28	NA	TRBJ2-3	TGTGCCAGCTCAACAGACTTATCACGGGGAGATACGCAGTATTTT	CASSTDLSRGDTQYF
NA	TRBV9	TRBD2	TRBJ2-2	TGTGCCAGCAGCCCCCTACTAGCGGGTTCACCGTCGAACACCGGGGAGCTGTTTTTT	CASSPLLAGSPSNTGELFF
few	TRBV20-1	TRBD2	TRBJ2-3	TGCAGTGGTGGAGCGGGGGGAACAGATACGCAGTATTTT	CSGGAGGTDTQYF
many	TRBV7-8	TRBD1	TRBJ2-7	TGTGCCAGCAGCTTGGGGACAGGGTTATACGAGCAGTACTTC	CASSLGTGLYEQYF
NA	TRBV7-2	TRBD2	TRBJ2-5	TGTGCCAGCAGCTTACCAGCGGGAGGGCCGGAGACCCAGTACTTC	CASSLPAGGPETQYF
few	TRBV5-4	TRBD2	TRBJ2-7	TGTGCCAGCAGGAAAACTAGCGGGAGGGGGACTTACGAGCAGTACTTC	CASRKTSGRGTYEQYF
many	TRBV12-3/TRBV12-4	TRBD2	TRBJ2-3	TGTGCCAGCAGTACTAGCGGGGCTCATGGGGATACGCAGTATTTT	CASSTSGAHGDTQYF
NA	TRBV20-1	TRBD2	TRBJ2-5	TGCAGTGCTAGAGGGGGACTAGCGGGCGTACAAGAGACCCAGTACTTC	CSARGGLAGVQETQYF
many	TRBV6-2/TRBV6-3	NA	TRBJ1-2	TGTGCCAGCAGTTTAAACAGGAACTATGGCTACACCTTC	CASSLNRNYGYTF
few	TRBV7-9	NA	TRBJ2-3	TGTGCCAGCAGCCCCCGAGCTGGGAGCGGGCCCACAGATACGCAGTATTTT	CASSPRAGSGPTDTQYF
many	TRBV12-3/TRBV12-4	TRBD2	TRBJ2-7	TGTGCCAGCAGTCTAGGACTAGCGGGACGAAACTACGAGCAGTACTTC	CASSLGLAGRNYEQYF
NA	TRBV6-1	NA	TRBJ1-5	TGTGCCAGCACCCTGGGAGGAGATAGCAATCAGCCCCAGCATTTT	CASTLGGDSNQPQHF
NA	TRBV27	NA	TRBJ2-1	TGTGCCAGCAGTTTATCTGGCGGGGTTCGGTCCTACAATGAGCAGTTCTTC	CASSLSGGVRSYNEQFF
NA	TRBV4-1	NA	TRBJ2-5	TGCGCCAGCAGCCAAGGAAGGGGGGGAGAGACCCAGTACTTC	CASSQGRGGETQYF
NA	TRBV27	NA	TRBJ2-6	TGTGCCAGCAGTTTAAGCCGAACGAGATCTGGGGCCAACGTCCTGACTTTC	CASSLSRTRSGANVLTF
many	TRBV25-1	NA	TRBJ2-5	TGTGCCAGCAGTACCCAGAGAGGGACAAGCCCCCAAGAGACCCAGTACTTC	CASSTQRGTSPQETQYF
few	TRBV7-2	NA	TRBJ1-5	TGTGCCAGCAGCTCCCGGAACGGGCCGGGCAATCAGCCCCAGCATTTT	CASSSRNGPGNQPQHF
many	TRBV6-2/TRBV6-3	NA	TRBJ2-3	TGTGCCAGCAGTTACTCCGGTGTAACCACAGATACGCAGTATTTT	CASSYSGVTTDTQYF
many	TRBV6-6	NA	TRBJ1-1	TGTGCCAGCAGGCAGGGGCACGAGGAAGCTTTCTTT	CASRQGHEEAFF
NA	TRBV6-5	NA	TRBJ1-1	TGTGCCAGCAGTTCGGGAAAAGGGGGGTTAAGTGAAGCTTTCTTT	CASSSGKGGLSEAFF
NA	TRBV20-1	NA	TRBJ2-2	TGCAGTGCTAGTTTGGCGGGAACCACCGGGGAGCTGTTTTTT	CSASLAGTTGELFF
few	TRBV2	TRBD2	TRBJ2-7	TGTGCCAGCAGTGACCTAGCGGGAGGTGTGTACGAGCAGTACTTC	CASSDLAGGVYEQYF
few	TRBV9	NA	TRBJ2-1	TGTGCCAGCAGCGTAGAGGGGGGTCAGTACAATGAGCAGTTCTTC	CASSVEGGQYNEQFF
few	TRBV12-3/TRBV12-4	NA	TRBJ2-3	TGTGCCAGCAGTTTTTTCGGGATCTTGGGTGGAGATACGCAGTATTTT	CASSFFGILGGDTQYF
NA	TRBV20-1	NA	TRBJ2-5	TGCAGTGCTAGCGAGAGCCAAGAGACCCAGTACTTC	CSASESQETQYF
NA	TRBV28	TRBD2	TRBJ2-3	TGTGCCAGCGGGAGACTAGCGGGGGGGAAAGCTAGCACAGATACGCAGTATTTT	CASGRLAGGKASTDTQYF
many	TRBV7-2	TRBD1	TRBJ1-4	TGTGCCAGCAGCTCCAGGACAGGGGACGAAAAACTGTTTTTT	CASSSRTGDEKLFF
many	TRBV4-2	TRBD2	TRBJ2-2	TGTGCCAGCAGCCGAGGACTAGCGGGAAGGGGCGGGGAGCTGTTTTTT	CASSRGLAGRGGELFF
NA	TRBV20-1	TRBD2	TRBJ2-3	TGCAGTGCTAGACCGGGGGGAAGCACAGATACGCAGTATTTT	CSARPGGSTDTQYF
few	TRBV5-1	NA	TRBJ2-1	TGCGCCAGCAGCTCTGCGATGTTACGGAATGAGCAGTTCTTC	CASSSAMLRNEQFF
many	TRBV29-1	TRBD2	TRBJ2-5	TGCAGCGTTGGTGCGGGAGGAAAGACCCAGTACTTC	CSVGAGGKTQYF
NA	TRBV7-2	NA	TRBJ2-7	TGTGCCAGCAGGTCAACACCTTACGAGCAGTACTTC	CASRSTPYEQYF
few	TRBV20-1	TRBD1	TRBJ1-5	TGCAGTGCTAGGAGGGGGCCCCCCAATCAGCCCCAGCATTTT	CSARRGPPNQPQHF
medium-sized	TRBV7-2	NA	TRBJ2-7	TGTGCCAGCAGCTCCGGGACTTTCTACGAGCAGTACTTC	CASSSGTFYEQYF
few	TRBV5-1	NA	TRBJ2-7	TGCGCCAGCAGCTTGGGTTCACAGGGCTACAACGAGCAGTACTTC	CASSLGSQGYNEQYF